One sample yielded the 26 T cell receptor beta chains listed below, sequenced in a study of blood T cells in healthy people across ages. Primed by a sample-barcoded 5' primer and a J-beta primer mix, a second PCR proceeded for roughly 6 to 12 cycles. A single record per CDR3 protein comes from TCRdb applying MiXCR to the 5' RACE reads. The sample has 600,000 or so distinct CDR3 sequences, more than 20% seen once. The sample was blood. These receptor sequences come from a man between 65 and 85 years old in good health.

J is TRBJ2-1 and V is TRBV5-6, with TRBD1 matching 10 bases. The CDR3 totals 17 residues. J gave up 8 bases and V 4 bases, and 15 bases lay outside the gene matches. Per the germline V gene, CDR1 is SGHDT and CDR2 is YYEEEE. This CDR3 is CASSLRPRTGGKDEQFF. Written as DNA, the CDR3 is TGTGCCAGCAGCCTTCGACCCAGGACAGGGGGTAAAGATGAGCAGTTCTTC.

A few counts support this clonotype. In nucleotides, the CDR3 is TGTGCCACCTTCCAAGCGGGAGCTTACGAGCAGTACTTC. This sequence encodes CATFQAGAYEQYF. The rearrangement links TRBV10-3 to TRBJ2-7; 8 positions agree with TRBD2. J was trimmed by 4 bases and V by 10 bases; bases with no gene match: 9. CDR3 size: 13 residues. CDR1 and CDR2 from the germline V gene are ENHRY and SYGVKD.

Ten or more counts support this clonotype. The DNA for the CDR3 is TGTGCCAGCAGCTTAATGGCCTCCTACGAGCAGTACTTC. Encoded protein: CASSLMASYEQYF. This chain connects TRBV7-8 to TRBJ2-7; D is unresolved. V lost 2 bases and J 0 bases, leaving 5 bases between the germline ends. This CDR3 region has 13 residues. Per the germline V gene, CDR1 is SGHVS and CDR2 is FQNEAQ.

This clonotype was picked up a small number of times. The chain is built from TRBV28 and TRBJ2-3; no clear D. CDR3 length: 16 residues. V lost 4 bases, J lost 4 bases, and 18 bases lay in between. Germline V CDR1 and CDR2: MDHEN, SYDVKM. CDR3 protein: CASSSPYRLYSDTQYF. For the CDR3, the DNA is TGTGCCAGCAGTTCCCCATATCGTTTATACTCAGATACGCAGTATTTT.

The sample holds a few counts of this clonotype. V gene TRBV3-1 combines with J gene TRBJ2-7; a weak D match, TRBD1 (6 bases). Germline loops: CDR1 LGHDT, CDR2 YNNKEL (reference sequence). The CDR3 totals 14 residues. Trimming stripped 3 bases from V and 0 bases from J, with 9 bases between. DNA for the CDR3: TGTGCCAGCAGCCACAGGACAGACTCCTACGAGCAGTACTTC. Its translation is CASSHRTDSYEQYF.

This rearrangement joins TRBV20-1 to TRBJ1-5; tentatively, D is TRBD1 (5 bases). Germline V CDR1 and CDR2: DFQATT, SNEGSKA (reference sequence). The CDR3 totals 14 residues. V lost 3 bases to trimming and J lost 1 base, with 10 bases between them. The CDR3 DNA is TGCAGTGCTAGGGGGCGTACCAGCAATCAGCCCCAGCATTTT. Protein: CSARGRTSNQPQHF.

CDR3 in DNA: TGCGCCAGCAGAGTGAACCCCCAAGAGACCCAGTACTTC. As protein: CASRVNPQETQYF. The rearrangement joins TRBV5-1 to TRBJ2-5; D is unresolved. The germline V and J ends were trimmed by 5 bases and 1 base, with 9 bases remaining between them. The CDR3 has 13 amino acids. CDR1 is SGHRS and CDR2 is YFSETQ in the germline V gene.

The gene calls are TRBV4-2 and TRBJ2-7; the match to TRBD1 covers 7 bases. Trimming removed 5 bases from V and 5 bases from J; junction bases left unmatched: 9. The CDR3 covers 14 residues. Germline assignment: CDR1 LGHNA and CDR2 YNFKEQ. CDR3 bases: TGTGCCAGCAGCAGAGGGACAGTCGACGACGAGCAGTACTTC. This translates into CASSRGTVDDEQYF.

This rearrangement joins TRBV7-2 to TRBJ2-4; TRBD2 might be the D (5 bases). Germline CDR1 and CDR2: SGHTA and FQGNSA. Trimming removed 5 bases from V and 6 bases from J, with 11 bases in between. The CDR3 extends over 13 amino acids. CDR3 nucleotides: TGTGCCAGCAGCCGCGGACGGGGAAACATTCAGTACTTC. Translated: CASSRGRGNIQYF.

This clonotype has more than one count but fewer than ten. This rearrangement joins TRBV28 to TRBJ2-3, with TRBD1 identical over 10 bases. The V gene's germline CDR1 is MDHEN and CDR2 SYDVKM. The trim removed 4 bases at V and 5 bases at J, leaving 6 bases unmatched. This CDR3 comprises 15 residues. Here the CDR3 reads CASSSRQGARDTQYF. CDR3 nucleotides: TGTGCCAGCAGTTCCAGACAGGGGGCAAGAGATACGCAGTATTTT.

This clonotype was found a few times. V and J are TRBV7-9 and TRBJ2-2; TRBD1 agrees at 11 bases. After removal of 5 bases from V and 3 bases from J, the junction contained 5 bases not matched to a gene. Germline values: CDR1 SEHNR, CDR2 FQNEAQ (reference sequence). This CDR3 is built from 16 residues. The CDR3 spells CASSAGQGEYTGELFF. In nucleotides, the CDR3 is TGTGCCAGCAGCGCGGGACAGGGGGAGTACACCGGGGAGCTGTTTTTT.

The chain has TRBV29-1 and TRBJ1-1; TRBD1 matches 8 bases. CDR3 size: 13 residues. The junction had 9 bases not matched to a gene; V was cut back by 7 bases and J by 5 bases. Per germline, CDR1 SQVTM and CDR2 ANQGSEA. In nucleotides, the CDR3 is TGCAGCGCCGCACAGGGGGAATCGACTGAAGCTTTCTTT. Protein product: CSAAQGESTEAFF.

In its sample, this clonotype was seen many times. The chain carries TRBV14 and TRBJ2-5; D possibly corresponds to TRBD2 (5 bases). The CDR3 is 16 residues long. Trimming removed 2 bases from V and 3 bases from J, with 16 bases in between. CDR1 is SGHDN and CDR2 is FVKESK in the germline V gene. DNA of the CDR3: TGTGCCAGCAGCCAACCCGAAGGGAGCAGGAAAGAGACCCAGTACTTC. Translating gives CASSQPEGSRKETQYF.

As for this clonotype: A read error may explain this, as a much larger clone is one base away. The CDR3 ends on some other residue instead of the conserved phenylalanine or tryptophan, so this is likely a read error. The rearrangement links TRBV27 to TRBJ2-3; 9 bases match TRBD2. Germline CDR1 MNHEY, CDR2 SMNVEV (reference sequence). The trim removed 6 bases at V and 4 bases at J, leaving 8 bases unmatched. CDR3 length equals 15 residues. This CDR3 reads CASRPSSGNSDTQYV. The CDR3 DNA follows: TGTGCCAGCAGACCCTCTAGCGGGAACTCAGATACGCAGTATGTT.

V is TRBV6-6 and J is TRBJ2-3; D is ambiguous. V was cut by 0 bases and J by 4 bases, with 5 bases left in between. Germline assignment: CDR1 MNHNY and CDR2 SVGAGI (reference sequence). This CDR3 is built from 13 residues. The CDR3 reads CASSYSLSDTQYF. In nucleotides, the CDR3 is TGTGCCAGCAGTTACTCCCTATCAGATACGCAGTATTTT.

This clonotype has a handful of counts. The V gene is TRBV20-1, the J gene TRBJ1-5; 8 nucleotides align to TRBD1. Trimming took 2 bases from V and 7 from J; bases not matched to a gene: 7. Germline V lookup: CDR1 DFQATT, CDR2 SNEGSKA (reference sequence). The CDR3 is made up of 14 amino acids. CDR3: CSARQTGGRQPQHF. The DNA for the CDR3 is TGCAGTGCTAGACAAACAGGGGGGAGGCAGCCCCAGCATTTT.

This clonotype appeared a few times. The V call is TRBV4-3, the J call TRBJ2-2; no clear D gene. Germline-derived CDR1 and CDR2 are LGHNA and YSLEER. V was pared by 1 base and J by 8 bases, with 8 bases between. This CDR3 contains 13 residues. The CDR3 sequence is CASSQVGFGELFF. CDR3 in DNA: TGCGCCAGCAGCCAAGTAGGGTTTGGGGAGCTGTTTTTT.

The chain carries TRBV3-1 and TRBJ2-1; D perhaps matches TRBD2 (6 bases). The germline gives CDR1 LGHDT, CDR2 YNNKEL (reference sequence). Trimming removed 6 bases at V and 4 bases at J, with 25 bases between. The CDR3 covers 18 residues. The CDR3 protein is CASRPSTTAGGWYNEQFF. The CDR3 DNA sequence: TGTGCCAGCAGGCCAAGTACGACAGCTGGGGGGTGGTACAATGAGCAGTTCTTC.

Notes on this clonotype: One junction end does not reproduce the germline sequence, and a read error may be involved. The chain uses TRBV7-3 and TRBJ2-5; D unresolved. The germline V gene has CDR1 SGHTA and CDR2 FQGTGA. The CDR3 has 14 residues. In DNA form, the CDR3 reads TGTGCCAGCAACTTAGGCAGTCACCAAGAGACCCAGTACTTC. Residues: CASNLGSHQETQYF.

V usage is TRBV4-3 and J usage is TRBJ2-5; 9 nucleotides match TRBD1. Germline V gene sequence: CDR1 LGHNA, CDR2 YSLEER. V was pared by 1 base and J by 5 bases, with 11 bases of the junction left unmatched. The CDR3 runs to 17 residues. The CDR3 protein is CASSQGPTGGPKETQYF. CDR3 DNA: TGCGCCAGCAGCCAAGGGCCCACAGGGGGCCCTAAGGAGACCCAGTACTTC.

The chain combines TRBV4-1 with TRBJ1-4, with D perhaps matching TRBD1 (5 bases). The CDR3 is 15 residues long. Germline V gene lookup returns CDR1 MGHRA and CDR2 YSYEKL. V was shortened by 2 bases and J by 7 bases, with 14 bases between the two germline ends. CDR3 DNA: TGCGCCAGCAGCCAATCCGGGTCGGGGGGTGAAAAACTGTTTTTT. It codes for CASSQSGSGGEKLFF.

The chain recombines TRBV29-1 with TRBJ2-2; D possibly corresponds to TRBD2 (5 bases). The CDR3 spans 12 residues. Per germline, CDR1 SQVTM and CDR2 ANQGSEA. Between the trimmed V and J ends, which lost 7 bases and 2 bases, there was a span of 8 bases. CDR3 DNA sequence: TGCAGCGCCGGGGAAAACACCGGGGAGCTGTTTTTT. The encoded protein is CSAGENTGELFF.

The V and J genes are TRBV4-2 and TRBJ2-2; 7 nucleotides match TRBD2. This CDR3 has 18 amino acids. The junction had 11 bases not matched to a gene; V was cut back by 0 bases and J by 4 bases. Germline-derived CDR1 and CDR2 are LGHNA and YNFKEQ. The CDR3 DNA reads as TGTGCCAGCAGCCAAGATACCGGGAGGCGGAGGCCCACCGGGGAGCTGTTTTTT. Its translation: CASSQDTGRRRPTGELFF.

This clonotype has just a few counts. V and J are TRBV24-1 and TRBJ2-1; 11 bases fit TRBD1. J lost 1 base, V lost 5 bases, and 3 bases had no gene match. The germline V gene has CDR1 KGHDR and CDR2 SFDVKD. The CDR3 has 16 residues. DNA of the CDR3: TGTGCCACCAGTGGGACAGGGGGCGCGTCCTACAATGAGCAGTTCTTC. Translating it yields CATSGTGGASYNEQFF.

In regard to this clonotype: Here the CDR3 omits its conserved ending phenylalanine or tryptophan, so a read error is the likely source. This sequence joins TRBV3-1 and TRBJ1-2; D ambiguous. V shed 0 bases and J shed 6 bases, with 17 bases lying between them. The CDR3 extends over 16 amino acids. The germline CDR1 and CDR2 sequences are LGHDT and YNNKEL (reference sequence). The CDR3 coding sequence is TGTGCCAGCAGCCAAGATGCCACGGCAGTGGGTGATGGCTACACCCTC. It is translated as CASSQDATAVGDGYTL.

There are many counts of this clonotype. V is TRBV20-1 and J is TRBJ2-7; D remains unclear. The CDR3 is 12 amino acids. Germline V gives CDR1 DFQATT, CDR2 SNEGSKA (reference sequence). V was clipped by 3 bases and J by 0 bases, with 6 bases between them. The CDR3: CSASLSSYEQYF. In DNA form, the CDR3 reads TGCAGTGCTAGCCTCAGCTCCTACGAGCAGTACTTC.